This TCR beta chain was captured by sequencing in a study of T cells in Graves' hyperthyroidism and ophthalmopathy (dated by TCRdb to the late 2010s). Notes on the research overall: Peripheral blood samples were taken at the time of initial diagnosis, prior to any treatment. To identify distinguishing TCR V-J signatures, a discovery cohort of about a hundred patients was used, comprising 43 with Graves' ophthalmopathy and around 57 with stable Graves' hyperthyroidism. For training and testing, the roughly 93 patients in the discovery cohort were randomly divided in a 7:3 ratio. In addition, the study compared T-cell repertoires in thyroid tissue and in blood from a handful of Graves' hyperthyroidism patients. According to the paper, TCR Vbeta CDR3 sequencing was carried out on more than 120 peripheral blood samples, which came from approximately 43 ophthalmopathy, about 75 hyperthyroidism and roughly 17 progressor patients. Whether ophthalmopathy could be predicted prospectively was tested in an independent validation cohort made up of under 20 hyperthyroidism patients plus 17 patients who later progressed to ophthalmopathy. After sampling, hyperthyroidism patients received methimazole starting at 30 mg daily, and ophthalmopathy patients received high-dose intravenous methylprednisolone. General study outcomes and caveats: Most expanded thyroid clonotypes (frequency above 0.001) were also detected in blood, suggesting blood repertoires may reflect thyroid immune responses. A 13 V-J signature model separated ophthalmopathy from stable hyperthyroidism, with around 91% sensitivity and 81% to 82% specificity in cross-validation and 80%/75% in testing. Sample size was not statistically predetermined, and blinding of investigators to group allocation was not performed. During validation, the model predicted progression to ophthalmopathy a median of about 6.3 months ahead of onset, with 60% to 71% sensitivity and under 85% specificity.

This clonotype was seen only a few times. No antigen is known for it. At one of its ends the junction is not consistent with the germline gene, which may arise from a read error. Amplification of TCR beta CDR3 regions was carried out from RNA transcripts. The TCR CDR3 was subjected to a first round of RT-PCR using the HTBI primer set and the Qiagen OneStep RT-PCR kit. Libraries were constructed in a second round of multiplex PCR, after which size selection and purification were performed. Sequencing of the libraries was done on an Illumina HiSeq2000 using paired-end 100 bp reads. As for how the authors treated the data: SOAPnuke was used to process the raw data, throwing out any read that contained adapters or uncalled bases, had a mean Phred below 15, or lacked an exact constant-primer or identifier match. High-quality paired reads were merged with COPE v1.2.5, and unique nucleotide sequences were defined as clonotypes. MiTCR v1.1 was used to align clonotypes to the IMGT TRBV, TRBD and TRBJ reference segments. The analysis included only V-J combinations with a frequency above 0.0001, which together covered over 98% of the repertoires. A TCS score was defined as the ratio between F50 (clonal expansion) and ExV (chaos), using BLOSUM62-based TCRdist between CDR3 peptides within each V-J. Welch's t-statistics and random forest reduced roughly 500 V-J features to under 15, which were used in a naive Bayes classifier (R e1071). The public reads were reprocessed in TCRdb via fastp at Q25 and MiXCR, keeping in-frame beta chains. CDR3 protein duplicates are merged, each entry listing the most common genes and DNA. TCRdb's processing, not the study's, gives the V and J calls here. The sample table holds under 550,000 distinct CDR3 sequences, of which roughly 21% were seen once. The ten largest clones capture over 45% of the sample.

Measured from the cysteine to the phenylalanine, the CDR3 is 13 residues long. Only the CDR3 portion is preserved as DNA: 39 bases, with reading frame beginning at the first base. According to the germline V gene (reference sequence), CDR1 reads GTSNPN and CDR2 reads SVGIG. In the ophthalmopathy patients, disease was moderately to severely active, with a Clinical Activity Score of 3 or more, a NOSPECS grade of 4 or more, and a duration of less than 3 months. Exclusion was applied to patients with uncontrolled infections, other autoimmune diseases, pregnancy or lactation. Clinical symptoms, serum thyroxine and TRAb, thyroid ultrasound, and orbital computed tomography formed the basis for the diagnoses. PBMCs were isolated from roughly 10 ml of fresh peripheral blood by Ficoll-Paque density gradient centrifugation. Total RNA was extracted with Trizol reagent, and quality was checked on an Agilent 2100 Bioanalyzer.

This clonotype was sampled from a man aged 40-49 years with Graves' ophthalmopathy. The specimen sequenced was blood. The chain links TRBV30 with TRBJ1-1; there is no confident call for the D gene. The CDR3 protein: CTWTLSSGTEAFF. The DNA sequence is given as TGTACCTGGACCCTCTCGAGCGGTACTGAAGCTTTCTTT.